The T cell receptor (beta chain) under discussion was sequenced for a study of blood T cells in healthy people across ages. Next came a second PCR, run for about 7 to 11 cycles, which used a sample-barcoded 5' primer along with a J-beta primer mix. TCRdb called the 5' RACE reads again in MiXCR, with one record for every CDR3 protein. The sample carries around 1.7 million distinct CDR3 sequences, 28% recorded once. This clonotype was seen at least ten times. This CDR3 has 13 residues. The germline CDR1 and CDR2 sequences are WNHNN and SYGVQD (reference sequence). Trimming took 0 bases from V and 3 from J, leaving 6 bases between them.

The chain uses TRBV10-1 and TRBJ2-7; possible D gene TRBD1, 6 bases. The origin of this receptor is a woman in her 30s in good health. Sequencing was carried out using blood. The DNA of the CDR3 is TGCGCCAGCAGTGAGTCAGGGGGCTACGAGCAGTACTTC. Protein: CASSESGGYEQYF.